This T cell receptor (beta chain) was recorded in a study of shared clonotypes between healthy human individuals. For the study at large: Aged between 18 and 49, the donors were a couple of women and a few men. Study-wide findings and caveats: The naive CD4 repertoires of a few donors were compared, and around 5.1% of clonotypes were shared.

TCRdb's table, derived via immunoSEQ multiplex PCR, lists solely in-frame clones and lacks some. The sample carries about 1,900,000 clones, about 95% recorded once. In regard to this clone: Its antigen is currently unknown.

CD45RO-negative cells were positively selected for CCR7, leaving out terminally differentiated effector memory CD45RA+ cells. Germline loops: CDR1 MDHEN, CDR2 SYDVKM. Trimming left V 5 bases short and J 11 bases short, with 19 bases between. The CDR3 totals 14 residues. What was sequenced was naive CD8+ T cells sorted from blood. The receptor's source is a man aged 18 to 30 in good health. J is TRBJ1-5 and V is TRBV28, with D possibly being TRBD1 (5 bases). Here the CDR3 DNA reads TGTGCCAGCAGTCCACTCAGCGGAGTAGGGGCCCAGCATTTT. It yields the protein CASSPLSGVGAQHF.